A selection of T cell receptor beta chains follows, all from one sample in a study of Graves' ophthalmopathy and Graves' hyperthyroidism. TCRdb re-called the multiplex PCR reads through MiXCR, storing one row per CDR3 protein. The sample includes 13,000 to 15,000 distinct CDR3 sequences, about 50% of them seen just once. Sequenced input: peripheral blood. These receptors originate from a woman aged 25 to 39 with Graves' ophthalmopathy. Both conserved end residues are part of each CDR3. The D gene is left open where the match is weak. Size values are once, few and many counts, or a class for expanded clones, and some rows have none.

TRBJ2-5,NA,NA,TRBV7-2,NA,CASSLLGGYGNTIYFGETQYF
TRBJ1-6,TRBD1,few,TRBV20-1,TGCAGTGCTAGAGATCTACAGGGGAGGTCACCCCTCCACTTT,CSARDLQGRSPLHF
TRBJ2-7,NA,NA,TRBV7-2,TGTGCCAGCGCGTACTCCTCAACCTACGAGCAGTACTTC,CASAYSSTYEQYF
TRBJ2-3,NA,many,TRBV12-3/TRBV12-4,TGTGCCAGCAGGATAACGGATACGCAGTATTTT,CASRITDTQYF
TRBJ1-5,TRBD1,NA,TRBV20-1,TGCAGTGCTAAGGACAGGGGGGAAAAGCCCCAGCATTTT,CSAKDRGEKPQHF
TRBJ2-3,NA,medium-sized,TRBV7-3,TGTGCCAGCAGCTTAACCATGGCGATTAGCACAGATACGCAGTATTTT,CASSLTMAISTDTQYF
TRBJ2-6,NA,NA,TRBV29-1,TGCAGCGTTGACCCAGGGGGGGTTGGGGCCAACGTCCTGACTTTC,CSVDPGGVGANVLTF
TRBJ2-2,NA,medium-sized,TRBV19,TGTGCCAGTAGTATAGAACGGCACACCGGGGAGCTGTTTTTT,CASSIERHTGELFF
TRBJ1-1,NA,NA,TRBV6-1,TGTGCCAGCACCCAGGGGAGACAGTCGAACACTGAAGCTTTCTTT,CASTQGRQSNTEAFF
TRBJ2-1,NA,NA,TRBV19,TGTGCCAGTAGTAGGGGGTTTGATAGCTCCTACAATGAGCAGTTCTTC,CASSRGFDSSYNEQFF
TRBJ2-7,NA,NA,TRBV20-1,TGCAGTGCTAGAGACGAGCGGGCAGGAACGTTATACGAGCAGTACTTC,CSARDERAGTLYEQYF
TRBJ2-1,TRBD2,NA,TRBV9,TGTGCCAGCAGCGTAGGGGCTAGCGGGAGTTACAATGAGCAGTTCTTC,CASSVGASGSYNEQFF
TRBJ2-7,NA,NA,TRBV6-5,TGTGCCAGCAGTTACGAGAGGGACTACGAGCAGTACTTC,CASSYERDYEQYF
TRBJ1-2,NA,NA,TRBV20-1,TGCAGTGCTAGTAGGCCGGACTATGGCTACACCTTC,CSASRPDYGYTF
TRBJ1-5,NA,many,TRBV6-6,TGTGCCAGCAGTTACGAACAGTATCAGCCCCAGCATTTT,CASSYEQYQPQHF
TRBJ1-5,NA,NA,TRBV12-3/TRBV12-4,TGTGCCAGCAGTTTAGCGCAGAATCAGCCCCAGCATTTT,CASSLAQNQPQHF
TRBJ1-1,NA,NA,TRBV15,TGTGCCACCAGCGGTCGACGGGCCGGCGGCACTGAAGCTTTCTTT,CATSGRRAGGTEAFF
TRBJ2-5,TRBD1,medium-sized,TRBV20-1,TGCAGTGCAGGAGACAGGGTTCAAGAGACCCAGTACTTC,CSAGDRVQETQYF
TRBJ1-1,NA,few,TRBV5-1,TGCGCCAGCAGCCTGGGGGTGACGGCGGACGTCGAAGCTTTCTTT,CASSLGVTADVEAFF
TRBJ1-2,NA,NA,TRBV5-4,TGTGCCAGCAGCTTGGTTCGCTTACAGGCCACGAACTATGGCTACACCTTC,CASSLVRLQATNYGYTF
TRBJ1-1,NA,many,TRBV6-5,TGTGCCAGCAGTCCTCCCGTGTCAGCCTACCATGAAGCTTTCTTT,CASSPPVSAYHEAFF
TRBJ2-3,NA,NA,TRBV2,TGTGCCAGCCTACAGGATATCACAGATACGCAGTATTTT,CASLQDITDTQYF
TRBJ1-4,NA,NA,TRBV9,TGTGCCAGCAGCGGTGGAGGGGCGGGGGAAAAACTGTTTTTT,CASSGGGAGEKLFF
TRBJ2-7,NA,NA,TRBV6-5,TGTGCCACCAAACGGGGGGCAGGCTCCTACGAGCAGTACTTC,CATKRGAGSYEQYF
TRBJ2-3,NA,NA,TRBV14,TGTGCCAGCAGCCAAGTACATGGTCGTGATACGCAGTATTTT,CASSQVHGRDTQYF
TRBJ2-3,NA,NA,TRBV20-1,TGCAGTGCTAGAGAAACCCCCTCTTTT,CSARETPSF
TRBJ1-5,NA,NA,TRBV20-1,TGCAGTGCTAGGCCAGCATCGGGGCAGCCCCAGCATTTT,CSARPASGQPQHF
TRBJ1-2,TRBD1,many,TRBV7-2,TGTGCCAGCAGCCACCAATCGTCCCCCACAGGGGTTATCTATGGCTACACCTTC,CASSHQSSPTGVIYGYTF
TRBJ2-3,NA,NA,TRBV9,TGTGCCAGCAGAGGACTGACCGATACGCAGTATTTT,CASRGLTDTQYF
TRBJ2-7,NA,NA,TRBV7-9,TGTGCCAGCAGCGAAGGGGGGGAGCAGTACTTC,CASSEGGEQYF
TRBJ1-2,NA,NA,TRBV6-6,TGTGCCAGCAGTTACCGGGACGACGGCTACACCTTC,CASSYRDDGYTF
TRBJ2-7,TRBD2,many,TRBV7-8,TGTGCCAGCAGCTTAAGAAGCGGTAGCGGGAGCTACGAGCAGTACTTC,CASSLRSGSGSYEQYF
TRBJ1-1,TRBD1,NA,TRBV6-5,TGTGCCAGCACCGCACAGGGGGAACCAGGTGAAGCTTTCTTT,CASTAQGEPGEAFF
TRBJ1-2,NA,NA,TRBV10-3,TGTGCCATCAGTGACGCGACGACGTCATCTGGCTACACCTTC,CAISDATTSSGYTF
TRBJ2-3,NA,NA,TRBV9,TGTGCCAGCAGCGTAGGGGTCAGTAGCAGGACGAGCACAGATACGCAGTATTTT,CASSVGVSSRTSTDTQYF
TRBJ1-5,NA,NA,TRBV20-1,TGCAGTGCTATTACAGGGTCAGGGCAGCCCCAGCATTTT,CSAITGSGQPQHF
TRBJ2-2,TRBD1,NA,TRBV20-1,TGCAGTGCTAGAGATCTCAAAAGGGGGCGCGACACCGGGGAGCTGTTTTTT,CSARDLKRGRDTGELFF
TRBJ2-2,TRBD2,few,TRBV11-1,TGTGCCAGCAGCTTACGATCCGGGACTAGCGGGACCGGGGAGCTGTTTTTT,CASSLRSGTSGTGELFF
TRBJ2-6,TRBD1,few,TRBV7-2,TGTGCCAGCAGCCAAGACAGGGCGGGTGGGGCCAACGTCCTGACTTTC,CASSQDRAGGANVLTF
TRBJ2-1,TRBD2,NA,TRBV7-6,TGTGCCAGCAGCTTAGGGGGGGGAGGTGGAGGAGGAAATAATGAGCAGTTCTTC,CASSLGGGGGGGNNEQFF
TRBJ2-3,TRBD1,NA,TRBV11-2,TGTGCCAGCAGCTTAGGGACAGGGGATACGCAGTATTTT,CASSLGTGDTQYF
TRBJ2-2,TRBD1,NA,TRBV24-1,TGTGCCACGGGGACAGGGTTTGCCGGGGAGCTGTTTTTT,CATGTGFAGELFF
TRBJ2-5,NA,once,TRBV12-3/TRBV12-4,TGTGCCAGCTGTTTTCATTGGATAAATGAAGAGATCCAGTACTTC,CASCFHWINEEIQYF
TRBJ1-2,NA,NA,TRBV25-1,TGTGCCAGCAGTGATTCGTCCAGGTCCAACTATGGCTACACCTTC,CASSDSSRSNYGYTF
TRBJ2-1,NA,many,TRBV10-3,TGTGCCATCGGCCAGAATAATGAGCAGTTCTTC,CAIGQNNEQFF
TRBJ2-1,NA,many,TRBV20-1,TGCAGTGCTCCCGGGCAGGACGTAGACAATGAGCAGTTCTTC,CSAPGQDVDNEQFF
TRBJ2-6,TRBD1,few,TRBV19,TGTGCCAGTAGTATAGATACGGGACAGGGGGCTGGGGCCAACGTCCTGACTTTC,CASSIDTGQGAGANVLTF